A single sample is the source of the 21 T cell receptor beta chains below, sequenced in a study of blood T cell repertoires in COVID-19. Produced via immunoSEQ multiplex PCR; TCRdb's table is partial and in-frame only. The sample carries more than 150,000 clones, over 75% recorded once. Sequenced sample: peripheral blood. The origin of the receptors is a woman aged 80 or over with active or convalescent COVID-19.

The CDR3 here is CASSPLNLAGVTDTQYF. In DNA, the CDR3 is TGCGCCAGCAGCCCCCTAAACCTAGCGGGAGTCACAGATACGCAGTATTTT. The chain carries TRBV5-1 and TRBJ2-3; 10 positions match TRBD2. This CDR3 has 17 amino acids. Losses at the gene ends were 4 bases for V and 2 bases for J; bases not matched to a gene: 10. Germline V gives CDR1 SGHRS, CDR2 YFSETQ.

In this sample, this clone turned up once. The chain recombines TRBV5-1 with TRBJ2-5, with 9 bases lining up with TRBD2. The CDR3 contains 15 residues. The germline CDR1 and CDR2 sequences are SGHRS and YFSETQ. The trim removed 2 bases at V and 0 bases at J, leaving 2 bases unmatched. In nucleotides, the CDR3 is TGCGCCAGCAGCTTATCTAGCGGGGACCAAGAGACCCAGTACTTC. Amino acids: CASSLSSGDQETQYF.

This clone was recorded a few times. The chain carries TRBV5-8 and TRBJ2-7; no reliable D call. Looked up from germline, CDR1 is SGHTS and CDR2 is YDEGEE. The V end was cut by 0 bases, the J end by 3 bases, with 13 bases between. CDR3 size: 15 residues. In DNA, the CDR3 is TGTGCCAGCAGCTTGGCTAGTCTGGGTAGCTACGAGCAGTACTTC. Translating it yields CASSLASLGSYEQYF.

The chain employs TRBV7-9 and TRBJ2-7; no definite D call. Trimming pared 7 bases from V and 3 bases from J, leaving 19 bases between. From germline, CDR1 is SEHNR and CDR2 FQNEAQ (reference sequence). This CDR3 contains 15 residues. The CDR3 loop is CASISFPTNRYEQYF. The CDR3 coding sequence is TGTGCCAGCATCTCCTTCCCCACAAACCGCTACGAGCAGTACTTC.

The genes are TRBV7-2 and TRBJ2-7; 7 positions match TRBD1. V trimming: 1 base; J trimming: 6 bases; junction bases outside the gene matches: 12. The V gene's germline CDR1 is SGHTA and CDR2 FQGNSA. This CDR3 region has 16 residues. CDR3 sequence: CASSLGGGQGVREQYF. The DNA of the CDR3 is TGTGCCAGCAGCTTAGGAGGGGGCCAGGGGGTTCGCGAGCAGTACTTC.

The V gene is TRBV6-5, the J gene TRBJ1-1, with unresolved D. This CDR3 is 11 amino acids long. V gave up 9 bases and J gave up 0 bases, with 5 bases separating them. CDR1 is MNHEY and CDR2 is SVGAGI in the germline V gene. CDR3 nucleotide sequence: TGTGCCAGTTGGCTGAACACTGAAGCTTTCTTT. This gives the protein CASWLNTEAFF.

This chain joins TRBV27 and TRBJ1-6, with TRBD1 as a possible D gene (6 bases). The V end lost 3 bases, the J end lost 9 bases, and 6 bases lay between the germline ends. Germline V gene sequence: CDR1 MNHEY, CDR2 SMNVEV (reference sequence). This CDR3 spans 12 amino acids. CDR3 nucleotide sequence: TGTGCCAGCAGTTTCAGGGGTTCACCCCTCCACTTT. It codes for CASSFRGSPLHF.

DNA of the CDR3: TGCGCCAGCAGCCCGAGTGACAGGGCCTTCATCTCAGGAGAGACCCAGTACTTC. This encodes CASSPSDRAFISGETQYF. The V and J genes are TRBV5-1 and TRBJ2-5; 7 bases map to TRBD1. CDR1 SGHRS and CDR2 YFSETQ come from the germline V gene. The CDR3 is 18 amino acids. V was clipped by 4 bases and J by 4 bases; unmatched bases: 19.

The V call is TRBV7-2, the J call TRBJ2-1, with D perhaps TRBD2 (6 bases). V was cut by 5 bases and J by 7 bases, with 18 bases left in between. Germline CDR1 and CDR2: SGHTA and FQGNSA. There are 15 residues in the CDR3. CDR3 loop: CASSGDSGSRNEQFF. In DNA form, the CDR3 reads TGTGCCAGCAGCGGTGATAGCGGATCTAGGAATGAGCAGTTCTTC. Supplemented by reference TRBV7-2 and TRBJ2-1, the full variable domain reads GAGVSQSPSNKVTEKGKDVELRCDPISGHTALYWYRQSLGQGLEFLIYFQGNSAPDKSGLPSDRFSAERTGGSVSTLTIQRTQQEDSAVYLCASSGDSGSRNEQFFGPGTRLTVL.

This clone has a handful of counts. The chain recombines TRBV20-1 with TRBJ1-2; 9 nucleotides agree with TRBD1. Trimming cost V 3 bases and J 4 bases; bases outside gene matches: 12. The CDR3 length is 16 residues. Germline CDR1 and CDR2: DFQATT and SNEGSKA (reference sequence). CDR3 nucleotides: TGCAGTGCTAGTCTGACCGGGACAGGGAACCCCTATGGCTACACCTTC. Translating gives CSASLTGTGNPYGYTF.

The CDR3 coding sequence is TGTGCCAGTAGAGGACGGGACAGGGACACTGAAGCTTTCTTT. Protein sequence: CASRGRDRDTEAFF. The V call is TRBV19, the J call TRBJ1-1; 9 nucleotides match TRBD1. Germline V CDR1 and CDR2: LNHDA, SQIVND (reference sequence). After removal of 6 bases from V and 3 bases from J, the junction contained 5 bases not matched to a gene. The length of the CDR3 is 14 residues.

The rearrangement joins TRBV2 to TRBJ2-5, with TRBD2 identical over 15 bases. The CDR3 has 17 amino acids. The J segment lost 1 base and the V segment lost 5 bases, leaving 5 bases of the junction unmatched. Germline assignment: CDR1 SNHLY and CDR2 FYNNEI. The DNA for the CDR3 is TGTGCCAGCAGTCCGGGACTAGCGGGGGGCCTCCAAGAGACCCAGTACTTC. It codes for CASSPGLAGGLQETQYF.

This chain connects TRBV6-1 to TRBJ1-6; 7 nucleotides align to TRBD1. Germline CDR1 MNHNS, CDR2 SASEGT. The length of the CDR3 is 15 residues. J gave up 6 bases and V 0 bases, and 2 bases lay outside the gene matches. CDR3: CASSEAGQTNSPLHF. CDR3 DNA sequence: TGTGCCAGCAGTGAAGCGGGACAGACTAATTCACCCCTCCACTTT.

V and J are TRBV2 and TRBJ1-6, with D possibly being TRBD1 (5 bases). CDR1 and CDR2 (germline): SNHLY, FYNNEI. The CDR3 extends over 14 amino acids. The germline V and J ends were trimmed by 7 bases and 9 bases, with 16 bases remaining between them. CDR3 DNA sequence: TGTGCCAGCACATTCTCTGAAGGGGTTTCACCCCTCCACTTT. Protein product: CASTFSEGVSPLHF. The full variable domain, its missing parts supplied by reference TRBV2 and TRBJ1-6, is EPEVTQTPSHQVTQMGQEVILRCVPISNHLYFYWYRQILGQKVEFLVSFYNNEISEKSEIFDDQFSVERPDGSNFTLKIRSTKLEDSAMYFCASTFSEGVSPLHFGNGTRLTVT.

This clone occurred a few times. J is TRBJ1-3 and V is TRBV28; D gene uncertain. V was shortened by 10 bases and J by 2 bases, with 9 bases between the two germline ends. The germline gives CDR1 MDHEN, CDR2 SYDVKM. The CDR3 sequence is 12 residues long. CDR3 DNA: TGTGCCACCGAGAGCCCTGGAAACACCATATATTTT. Amino acids: CATESPGNTIYF. Looking up the rest from reference TRBV28 and TRBJ1-3 gives the full variable domain: DVKVTQSSRYLVKRTGEKVFLECVQDMDHENMFWYRQDPGLGLRLIYFSYDVKMKEKGDIPEGYSVSREKKERFSLILESASTNQTSMYLCATESPGNTIYFGEGSWLTVV.

This chain links TRBV5-6 with TRBJ1-5, with a tentative D call TRBD1 (5 bases). The CDR3 length is 13 residues. In germline, CDR1 is SGHDT, CDR2 YYEEEE. The V end was cut by 2 bases, the J end by 6 bases, with 9 bases between. CDR3 sequence (DNA): TGTGCCAGCAGCTTTCTCGGGGGTCAGCCCCAGCATTTT. It encodes CASSFLGGQPQHF.

This chain links TRBV30 with TRBJ1-2, with a weak D call TRBD1 (6 bases). Germline values: CDR1 GTSNPN, CDR2 SVGIG (reference sequence). With 4 bases removed from V and 4 bases from J, the gap between germline ends came to 19 bases. There are 15 residues in the CDR3. In nucleotides, the CDR3 is TGTGCCTGGACCCCACCCGGACAGCCGACCTATGGCTACACCTTC. Protein: CAWTPPGQPTYGYTF.

This rearrangement joins TRBV4-3 to TRBJ2-3; the match to TRBD2 covers 16 bases. This CDR3 is built from 19 residues. Unmatched junction bases numbered 8, after V lost 4 bases and J lost 1 base. The germline CDR1 and CDR2 sequences are LGHNA and YSLEER. CDR3 DNA sequence: TGCGCCAGCAGCCTGGGACTAGCGGGGGGGGCACGTGGCACAGATACGCAGTATTTT. Amino acids: CASSLGLAGGARGTDTQYF.

A few counts support this clone. This rearrangement joins TRBV7-9 to TRBJ2-6; 13 bases agree with TRBD2. J was trimmed by 2 bases and V by 5 bases; bases with no gene match: 12. This CDR3 spans 20 amino acids. Germline lookup yields CDR1 SEHNR and CDR2 FQNEAQ (reference sequence). The CDR3 sequence: CASSTSLAGGRKPGANVLTF. The DNA of the CDR3 is TGTGCCAGCAGCACCTCACTAGCGGGGGGGCGAAAGCCTGGGGCCAACGTCCTGACTTTC.

The chain links TRBV6-6 to TRBJ1-1, with 8 nucleotides matching TRBD1. CDR3 length: 11 amino acids. V was pared by 5 bases and J by 11 bases, with 4 bases of the junction left unmatched. Germline V gene sequence: CDR1 MNHNY, CDR2 SVGAGI (reference sequence). CDR3 nucleotides: TGTGCCAGCAGTAACCAGGGGGCGGCTTTCTTT. Translated: CASSNQGAAFF.

The CDR3 DNA reads TGTGCCAGCAGCCCCAACCCAGGGGCGGGTAACTATGGCTACACCTTC. Amino acids: CASSPNPGAGNYGYTF. The genes are TRBV7-9 and TRBJ1-2; D is possibly TRBD1 (6 bases). This CDR3 contains 16 residues. Looked up from germline, CDR1 is SEHNR and CDR2 is FQNEAQ (reference sequence). V was clipped by 5 bases and J by 1 base, with 17 bases between them.